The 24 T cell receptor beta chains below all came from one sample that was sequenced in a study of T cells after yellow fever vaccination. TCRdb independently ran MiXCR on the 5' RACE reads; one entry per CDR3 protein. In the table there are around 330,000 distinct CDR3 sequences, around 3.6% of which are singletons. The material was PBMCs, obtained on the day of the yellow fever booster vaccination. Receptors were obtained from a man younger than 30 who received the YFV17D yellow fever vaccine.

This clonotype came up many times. The CDR3 nucleotides read TGTGCCAGCAGCCATGACCTACCTCCTCAAGAGACCCAGTACTTC. This codes for CASSHDLPPQETQYF. V usage is TRBV5-6 and J usage is TRBJ2-5; D is ambiguous. The CDR3 contains 15 residues. From germline, CDR1 is SGHDT and CDR2 YYEEEE. V lost 4 bases and J lost 2, with 15 bases in between.

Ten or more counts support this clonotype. Written as DNA, the CDR3 is TGCGCCAGCAGCTTGGTCCCGGGTACCTACAATGAGCAGTTCTTC. Protein: CASSLVPGTYNEQFF. The chain joins TRBV5-1 to TRBJ2-1; D is ambiguous. The V end was cut by 0 bases, the J end by 2 bases, with 9 bases between. The CDR3 consists of 15 residues. Germline lookup yields CDR1 SGHRS and CDR2 YFSETQ. Together with reference TRBV5-1 and TRBJ2-1, the CDR3 gives the full variable domain: KAGVTQTPRYLIKTRGQQVTLSCSPISGHRSVSWYQQTPGQGLQFLFEYFSETQRNKGNFPGRFSGRQFSNSRSEMNVSTLELGDSALYLCASSLVPGTYNEQFFGPGTRLTVL.

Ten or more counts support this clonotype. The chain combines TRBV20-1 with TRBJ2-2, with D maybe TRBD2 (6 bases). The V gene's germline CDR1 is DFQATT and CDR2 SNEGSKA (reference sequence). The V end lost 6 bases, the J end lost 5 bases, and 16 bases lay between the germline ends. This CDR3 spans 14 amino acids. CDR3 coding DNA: TGCAGTGCGCCAACCCTGGGGGGAACCGGGGAGCTGTTTTTT. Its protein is CSAPTLGGTGELFF.

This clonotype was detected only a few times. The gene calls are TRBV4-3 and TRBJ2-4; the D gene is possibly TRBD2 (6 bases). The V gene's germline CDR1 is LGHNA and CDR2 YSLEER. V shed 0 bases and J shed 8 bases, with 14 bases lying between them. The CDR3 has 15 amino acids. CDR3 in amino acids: CASSQDWGGIYIQYF. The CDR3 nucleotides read TGCGCCAGCAGCCAAGATTGGGGCGGGATTTACATTCAGTACTTC.

The CDR3 reads CASSLSGDYEQYV. As DNA, the CDR3 is TGTGCCAGCAGCTTATCGGGGGATTACGAGCAGTACGTC. This sequence joins TRBV7-9 and TRBJ2-7; a weak D match, TRBD2 (6 bases). From germline, CDR1 is SEHNR and CDR2 FQNEAQ (reference sequence). The CDR3 has 13 residues. V was shortened by 2 bases and J by 4 bases, with 9 bases between the two germline ends.

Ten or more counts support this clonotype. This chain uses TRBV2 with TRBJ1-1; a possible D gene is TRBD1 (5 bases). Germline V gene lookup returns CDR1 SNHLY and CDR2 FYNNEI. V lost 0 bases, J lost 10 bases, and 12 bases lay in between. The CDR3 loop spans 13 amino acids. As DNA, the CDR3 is TGTGCCAGCAGTGAAGCGGGGATGGGGGGAGCTTTCTTT. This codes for CASSEAGMGGAFF.

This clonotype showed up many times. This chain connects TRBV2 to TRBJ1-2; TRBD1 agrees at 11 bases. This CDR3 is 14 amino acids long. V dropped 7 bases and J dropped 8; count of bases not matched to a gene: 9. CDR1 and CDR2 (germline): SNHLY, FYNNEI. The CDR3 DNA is TGTGCCAGCATCCAACCGGGACAGGGGGGCGGCTACACCTTC. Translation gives CASIQPGQGGGYTF. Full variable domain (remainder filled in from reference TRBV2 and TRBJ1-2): EPEVTQTPSHQVTQMGQEVILRCVPISNHLYFYWYRQILGQKVEFLVSFYNNEISEKSEIFDDQFSVERPDGSNFTLKIRSTKLEDSAMYFCASIQPGQGGGYTFGSGTRLTVV.

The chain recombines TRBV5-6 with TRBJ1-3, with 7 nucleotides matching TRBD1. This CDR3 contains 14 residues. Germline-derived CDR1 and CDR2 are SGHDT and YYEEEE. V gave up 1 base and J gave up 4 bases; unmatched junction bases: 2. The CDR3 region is CASSLRGPGNTIYF. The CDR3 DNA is TGTGCCAGCAGCTTGAGGGGGCCCGGAAACACCATATATTTT.

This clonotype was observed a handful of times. The CDR3 nucleotides are TGCGCCAGCAGCTTGGTAACCGGTCCCTACTACGAGCAGTACTTC. This translates into CASSLVTGPYYEQYF. This chain uses TRBV5-1 with TRBJ2-7; no firm D call. The CDR3 has 15 amino acids. CDR1 is SGHRS and CDR2 is YFSETQ in the germline V gene. Trimming removed 0 bases at V and 3 bases at J, with 13 bases between.

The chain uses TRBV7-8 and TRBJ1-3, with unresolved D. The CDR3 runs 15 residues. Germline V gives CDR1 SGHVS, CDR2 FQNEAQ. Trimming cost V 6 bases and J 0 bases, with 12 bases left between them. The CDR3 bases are TGTGCCAGCAGTCCAAGGACCCTCTCTGGAAACACCATATATTTT. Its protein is CASSPRTLSGNTIYF.

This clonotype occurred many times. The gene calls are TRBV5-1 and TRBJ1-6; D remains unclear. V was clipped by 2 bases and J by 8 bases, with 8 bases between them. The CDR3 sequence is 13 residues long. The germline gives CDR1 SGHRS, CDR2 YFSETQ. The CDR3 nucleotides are TGCGCCAGCAGCTTTGGAACGGATTCACCCCTCCACTTT. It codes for CASSFGTDSPLHF.

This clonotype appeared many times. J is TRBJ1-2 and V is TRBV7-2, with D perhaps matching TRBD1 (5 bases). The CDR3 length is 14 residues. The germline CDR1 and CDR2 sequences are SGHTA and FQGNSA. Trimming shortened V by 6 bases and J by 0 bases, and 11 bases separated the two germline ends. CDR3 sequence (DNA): TGTGCCAGCAGTCAGACAGTAACTAACTATGGCTACACCTTC. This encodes CASSQTVTNYGYTF.

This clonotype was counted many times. CDR3 amino acids: CSVELAPDRLDTQYF. The CDR3 region has the DNA TGCAGCGTTGAACTGGCCCCTGATCGCCTAGATACGCAGTATTTT. The chain has TRBV29-1 and TRBJ2-3; D is undetermined. Germline-derived CDR1 and CDR2 are SQVTM and ANQGSEA. The CDR3 spans 15 residues. Trimming shortened V by 2 bases and J by 5 bases, and 17 bases separated the two germline ends.

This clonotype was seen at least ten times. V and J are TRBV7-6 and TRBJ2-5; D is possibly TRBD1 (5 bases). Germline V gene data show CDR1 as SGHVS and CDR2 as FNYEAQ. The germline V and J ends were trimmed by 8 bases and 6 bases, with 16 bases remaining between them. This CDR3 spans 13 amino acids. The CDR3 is CASQVQGRKTQYF. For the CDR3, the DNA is TGTGCCAGCCAAGTCCAGGGTAGAAAGACCCAGTACTTC.

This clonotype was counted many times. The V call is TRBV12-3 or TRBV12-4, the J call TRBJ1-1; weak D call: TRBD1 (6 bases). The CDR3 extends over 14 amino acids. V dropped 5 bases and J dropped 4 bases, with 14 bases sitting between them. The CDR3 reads CASSMSQGRTEAFF. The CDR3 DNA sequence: TGTGCCAGCAGTATGTCGCAGGGGCGCACTGAAGCTTTCTTT.

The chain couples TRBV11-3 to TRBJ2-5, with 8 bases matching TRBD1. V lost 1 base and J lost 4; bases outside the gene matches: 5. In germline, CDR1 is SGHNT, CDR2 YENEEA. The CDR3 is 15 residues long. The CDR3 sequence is CASSLGRTGPETQYF. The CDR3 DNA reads TGTGCCAGCAGCTTAGGAAGGACAGGGCCAGAGACCCAGTACTTC.

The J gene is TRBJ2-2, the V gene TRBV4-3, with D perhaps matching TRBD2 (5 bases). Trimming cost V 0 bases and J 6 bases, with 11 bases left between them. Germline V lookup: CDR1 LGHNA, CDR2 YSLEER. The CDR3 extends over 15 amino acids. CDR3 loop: CASSQEASGSGELFF. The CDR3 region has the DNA TGCGCCAGCAGCCAAGAGGCCTCGGGGTCCGGGGAGCTGTTTTTT.

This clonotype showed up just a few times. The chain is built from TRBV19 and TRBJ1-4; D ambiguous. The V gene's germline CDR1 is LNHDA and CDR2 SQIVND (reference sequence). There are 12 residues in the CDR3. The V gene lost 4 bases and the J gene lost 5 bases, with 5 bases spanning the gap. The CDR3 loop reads CASSNSNEKLFF. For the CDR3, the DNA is TGTGCCAGTAGTAACAGCAATGAAAAACTGTTTTTT.

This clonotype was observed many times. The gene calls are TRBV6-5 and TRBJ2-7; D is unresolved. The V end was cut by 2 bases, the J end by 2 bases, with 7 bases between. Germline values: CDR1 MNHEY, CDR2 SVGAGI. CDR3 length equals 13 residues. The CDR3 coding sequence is TGTGCCAGCAGTTACGGACCGACCTACGAGCAGTACGTC. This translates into CASSYGPTYEQYV.

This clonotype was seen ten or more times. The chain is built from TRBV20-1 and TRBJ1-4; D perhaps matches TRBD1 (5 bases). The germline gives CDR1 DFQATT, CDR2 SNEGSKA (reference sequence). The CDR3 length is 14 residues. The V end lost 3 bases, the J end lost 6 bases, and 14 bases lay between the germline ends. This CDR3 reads CSARGEAVDEKLFF. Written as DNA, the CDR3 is TGCAGTGCTAGGGGGGAGGCGGTGGATGAAAAACTGTTTTTT.

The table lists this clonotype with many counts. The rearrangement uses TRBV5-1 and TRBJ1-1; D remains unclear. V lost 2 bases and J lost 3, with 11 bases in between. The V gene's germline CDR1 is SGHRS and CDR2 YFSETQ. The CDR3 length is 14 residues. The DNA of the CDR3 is TGCGCCAGCAGCTTCACTGAGGTAGACACTGAAGCTTTCTTT. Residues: CASSFTEVDTEAFF.

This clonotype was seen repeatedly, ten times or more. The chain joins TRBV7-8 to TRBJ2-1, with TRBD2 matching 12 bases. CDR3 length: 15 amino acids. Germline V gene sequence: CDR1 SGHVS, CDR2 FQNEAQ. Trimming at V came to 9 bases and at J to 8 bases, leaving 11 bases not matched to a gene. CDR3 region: CASHTSGGFQDEQFF. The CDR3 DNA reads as TGTGCCAGTCATACTAGCGGGGGGTTTCAGGATGAGCAGTTCTTC.

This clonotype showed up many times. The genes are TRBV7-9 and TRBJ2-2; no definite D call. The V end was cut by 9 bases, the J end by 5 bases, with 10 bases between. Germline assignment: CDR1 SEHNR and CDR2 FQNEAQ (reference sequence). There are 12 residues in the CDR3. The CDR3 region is CARATQTGELFF. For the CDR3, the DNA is TGTGCCAGAGCGACACAAACCGGGGAGCTGTTTTTT.

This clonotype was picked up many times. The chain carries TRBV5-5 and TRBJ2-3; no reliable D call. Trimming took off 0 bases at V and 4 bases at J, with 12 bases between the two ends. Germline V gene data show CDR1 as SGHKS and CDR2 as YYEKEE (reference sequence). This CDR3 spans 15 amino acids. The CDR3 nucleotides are TGTGCCAGCAGCTTGGCCAGGCTAAGGCCAGATACGCAGTATTTT. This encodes CASSLARLRPDTQYF.